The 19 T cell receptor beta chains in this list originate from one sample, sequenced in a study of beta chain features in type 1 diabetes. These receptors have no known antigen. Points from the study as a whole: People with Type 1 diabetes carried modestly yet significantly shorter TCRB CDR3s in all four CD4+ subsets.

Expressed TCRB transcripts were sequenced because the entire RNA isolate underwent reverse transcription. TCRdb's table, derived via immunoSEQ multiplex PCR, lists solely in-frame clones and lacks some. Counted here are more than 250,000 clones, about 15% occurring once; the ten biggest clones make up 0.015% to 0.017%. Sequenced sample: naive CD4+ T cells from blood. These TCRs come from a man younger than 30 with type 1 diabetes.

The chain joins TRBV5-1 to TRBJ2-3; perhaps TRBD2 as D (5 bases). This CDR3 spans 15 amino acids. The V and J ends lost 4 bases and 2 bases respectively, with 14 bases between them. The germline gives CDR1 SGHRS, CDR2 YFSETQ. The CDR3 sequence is CASSIRTGYTDTQYF. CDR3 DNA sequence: TGCGCCAGCAGCATTCGAACGGGGTACACAGATACGCAGTATTTT.

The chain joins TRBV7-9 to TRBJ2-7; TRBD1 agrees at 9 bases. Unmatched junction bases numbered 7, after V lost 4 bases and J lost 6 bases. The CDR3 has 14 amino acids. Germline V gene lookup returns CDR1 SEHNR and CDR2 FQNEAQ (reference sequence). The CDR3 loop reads CASSSGQGRTEQYF. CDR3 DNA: TGTGCCAGCAGCTCCGGACAGGGGAGGACCGAGCAGTACTTC.

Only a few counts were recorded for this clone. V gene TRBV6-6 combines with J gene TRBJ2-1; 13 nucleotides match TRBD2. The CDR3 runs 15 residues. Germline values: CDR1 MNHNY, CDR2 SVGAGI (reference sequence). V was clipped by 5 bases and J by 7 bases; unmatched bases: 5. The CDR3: CASSPTSGRFNEQFF. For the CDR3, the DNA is TGTGCCAGCAGTCCGACTAGCGGGAGGTTTAATGAGCAGTTCTTC.

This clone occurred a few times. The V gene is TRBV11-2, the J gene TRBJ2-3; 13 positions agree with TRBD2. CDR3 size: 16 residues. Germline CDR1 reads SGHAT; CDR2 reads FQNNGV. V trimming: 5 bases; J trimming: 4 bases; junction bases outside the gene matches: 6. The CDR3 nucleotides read TGTGCCAGCAGCCCGACTAGCGGGGGGCGGGCAGATACGCAGTATTTT. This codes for CASSPTSGGRADTQYF.

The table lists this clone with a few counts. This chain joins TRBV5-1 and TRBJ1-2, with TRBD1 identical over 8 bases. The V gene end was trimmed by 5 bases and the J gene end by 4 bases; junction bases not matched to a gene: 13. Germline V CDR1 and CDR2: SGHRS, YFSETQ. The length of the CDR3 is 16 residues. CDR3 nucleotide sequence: TGCGCCAGCAGACGAACCGGGACAGGAGAATCCTATGGCTACACCTTC. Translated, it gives CASRRTGTGESYGYTF.

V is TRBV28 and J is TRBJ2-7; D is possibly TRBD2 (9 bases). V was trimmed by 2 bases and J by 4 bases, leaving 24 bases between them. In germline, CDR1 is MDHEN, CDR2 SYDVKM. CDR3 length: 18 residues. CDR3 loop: CASSLVGRGRLAEYEQYF. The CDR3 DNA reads TGTGCCAGCAGTTTAGTGGGCAGGGGGCGACTAGCGGAATACGAGCAGTACTTC.

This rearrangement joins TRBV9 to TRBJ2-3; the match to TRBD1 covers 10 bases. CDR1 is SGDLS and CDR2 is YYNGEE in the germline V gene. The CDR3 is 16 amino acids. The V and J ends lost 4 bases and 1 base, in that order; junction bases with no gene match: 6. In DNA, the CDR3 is TGTGCCAGCAGCTACCGGGACAGGGGTCGCACAGATACGCAGTATTTT. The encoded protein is CASSYRDRGRTDTQYF.

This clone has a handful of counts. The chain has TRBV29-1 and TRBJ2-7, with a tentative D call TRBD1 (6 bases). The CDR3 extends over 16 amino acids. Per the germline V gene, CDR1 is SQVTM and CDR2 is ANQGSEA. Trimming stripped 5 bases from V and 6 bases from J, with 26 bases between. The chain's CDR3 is CSVSPRLSGQLGEQYF. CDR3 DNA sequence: TGCAGCGTTTCGCCGCGCTTATCCGGACAGTTGGGCGAGCAGTACTTC.

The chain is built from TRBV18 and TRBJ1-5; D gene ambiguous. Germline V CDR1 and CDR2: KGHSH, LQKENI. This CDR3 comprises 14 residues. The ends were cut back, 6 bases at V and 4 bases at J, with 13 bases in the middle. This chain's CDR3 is CASSLRGSNQPQHF. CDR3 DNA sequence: TGTGCCAGCTCCCTACGGGGTTCAAATCAGCCCCAGCATTTT.

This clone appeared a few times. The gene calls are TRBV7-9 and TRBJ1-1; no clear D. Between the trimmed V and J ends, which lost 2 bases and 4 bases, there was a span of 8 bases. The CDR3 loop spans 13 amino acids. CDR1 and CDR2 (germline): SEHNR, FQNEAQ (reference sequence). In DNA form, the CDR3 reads TGTGCCAGCAGCTTACTATCTACCACTGAAGCTTTCTTT. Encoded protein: CASSLLSTTEAFF.

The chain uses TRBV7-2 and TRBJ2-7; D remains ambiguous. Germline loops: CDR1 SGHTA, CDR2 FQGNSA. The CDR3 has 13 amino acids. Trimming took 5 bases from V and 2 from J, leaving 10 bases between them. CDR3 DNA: TGTGCCAGCAGCGTCTCCGGTCCCTACGAGCAGTACTTC. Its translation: CASSVSGPYEQYF.

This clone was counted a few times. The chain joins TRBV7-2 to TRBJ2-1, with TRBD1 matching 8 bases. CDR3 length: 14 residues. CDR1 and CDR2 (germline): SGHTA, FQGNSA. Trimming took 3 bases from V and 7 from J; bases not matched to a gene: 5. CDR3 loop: CASSFIGTGNEQFF. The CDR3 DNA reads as TGTGCCAGCAGCTTTATTGGGACAGGTAATGAGCAGTTCTTC.

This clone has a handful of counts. DNA of the CDR3: TGTGCCAGCAGCCCCGTGGGGAGGGATGGCTACACCTTC. Translated: CASSPVGRDGYTF. V gene TRBV2 combines with J gene TRBJ1-2; D not certain. This CDR3 contains 13 residues. Trimming left V 6 bases short and J 6 bases short, with 14 bases between. From germline, CDR1 is SNHLY and CDR2 FYNNEI.

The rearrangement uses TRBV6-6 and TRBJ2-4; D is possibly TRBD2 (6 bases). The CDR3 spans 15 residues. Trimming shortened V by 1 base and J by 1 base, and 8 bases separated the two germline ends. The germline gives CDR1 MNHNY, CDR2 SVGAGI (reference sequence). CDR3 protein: CASSYLRDAKNIQYF. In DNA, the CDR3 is TGTGCCAGCAGTTACTTGCGGGATGCCAAAAACATTCAGTACTTC.

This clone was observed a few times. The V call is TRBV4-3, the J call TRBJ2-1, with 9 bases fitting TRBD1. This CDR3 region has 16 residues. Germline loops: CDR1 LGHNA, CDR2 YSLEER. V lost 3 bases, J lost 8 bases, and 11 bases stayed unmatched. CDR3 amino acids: CASSQDPGQGFHEQFF. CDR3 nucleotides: TGCGCCAGCAGCCAGGACCCGGGACAGGGATTCCATGAGCAGTTCTTC.

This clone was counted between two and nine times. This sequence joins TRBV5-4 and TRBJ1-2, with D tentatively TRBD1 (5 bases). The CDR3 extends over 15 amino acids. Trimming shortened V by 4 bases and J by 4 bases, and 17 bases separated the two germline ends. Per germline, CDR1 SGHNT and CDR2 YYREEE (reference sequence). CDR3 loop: CASSPSQGNGYGYTF. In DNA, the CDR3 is TGTGCCAGCAGCCCCAGCCAGGGTAACGGCTATGGCTACACCTTC.

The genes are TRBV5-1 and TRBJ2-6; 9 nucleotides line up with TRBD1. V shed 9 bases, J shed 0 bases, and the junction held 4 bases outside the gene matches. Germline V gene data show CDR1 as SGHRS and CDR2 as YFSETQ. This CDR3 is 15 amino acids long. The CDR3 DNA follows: TGCGCCACCGGGACAGGGATCTCTGGGGCCAACGTCCTGACTTTC. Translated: CATGTGISGANVLTF.

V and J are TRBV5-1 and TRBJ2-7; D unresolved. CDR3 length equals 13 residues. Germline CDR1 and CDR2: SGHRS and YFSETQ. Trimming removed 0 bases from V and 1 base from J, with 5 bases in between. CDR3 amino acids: CASSLESSYEQYF. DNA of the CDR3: TGCGCCAGCAGCTTGGAGAGTTCCTACGAGCAGTACTTC.

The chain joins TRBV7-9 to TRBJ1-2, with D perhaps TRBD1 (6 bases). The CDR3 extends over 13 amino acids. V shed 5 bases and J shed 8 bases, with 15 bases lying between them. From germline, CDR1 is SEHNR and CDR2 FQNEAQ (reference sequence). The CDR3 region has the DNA TGTGCCAGCAGCCATGACCGTAGGGGGGGCTACACCTTC. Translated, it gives CASSHDRRGGYTF.